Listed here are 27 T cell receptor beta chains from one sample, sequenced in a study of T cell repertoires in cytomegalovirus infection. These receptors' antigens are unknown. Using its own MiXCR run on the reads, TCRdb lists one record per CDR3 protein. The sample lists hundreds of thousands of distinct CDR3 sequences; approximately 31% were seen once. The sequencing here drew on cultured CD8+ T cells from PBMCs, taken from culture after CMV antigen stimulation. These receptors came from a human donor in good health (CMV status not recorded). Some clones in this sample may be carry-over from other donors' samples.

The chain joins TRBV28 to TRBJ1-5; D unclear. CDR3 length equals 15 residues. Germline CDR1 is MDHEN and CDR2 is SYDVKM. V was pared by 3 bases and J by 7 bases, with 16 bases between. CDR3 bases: TGTGCCAGCAGTTTGATGACGAGGGTGGACCAGCCCCAGCATTTT. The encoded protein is CASSLMTRVDQPQHF. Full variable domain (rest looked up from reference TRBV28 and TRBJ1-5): DVKVTQSSRYLVKRTGEKVFLECVQDMDHENMFWYRQDPGLGLRLIYFSYDVKMKEKGDIPEGYSVSREKKERFSLILESASTNQTSMYLCASSLMTRVDQPQHFGDGTRLSIL.

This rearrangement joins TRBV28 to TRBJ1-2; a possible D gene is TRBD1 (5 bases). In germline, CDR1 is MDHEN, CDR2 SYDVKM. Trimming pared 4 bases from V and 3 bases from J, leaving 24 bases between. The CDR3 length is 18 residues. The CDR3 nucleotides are TGTGCCAGCAGTTCCGTACCCTACACCGGGCCGGGGGACTATGGCTACACCTTC. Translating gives CASSSVPYTGPGDYGYTF.

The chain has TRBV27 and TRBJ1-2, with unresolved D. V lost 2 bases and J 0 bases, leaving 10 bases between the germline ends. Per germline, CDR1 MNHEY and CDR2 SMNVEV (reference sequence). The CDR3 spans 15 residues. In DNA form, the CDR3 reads TGTGCCAGCAGTTTAGTAGCATCCTCTAACTATGGCTACACCTTC. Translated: CASSLVASSNYGYTF.

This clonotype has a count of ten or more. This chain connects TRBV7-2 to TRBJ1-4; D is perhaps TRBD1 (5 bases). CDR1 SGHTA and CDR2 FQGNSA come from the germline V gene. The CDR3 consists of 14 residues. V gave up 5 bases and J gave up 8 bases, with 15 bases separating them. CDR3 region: CASSEGPEGEKLFF. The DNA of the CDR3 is TGTGCCAGCAGCGAGGGCCCCGAGGGGGAAAAACTGTTTTTT.

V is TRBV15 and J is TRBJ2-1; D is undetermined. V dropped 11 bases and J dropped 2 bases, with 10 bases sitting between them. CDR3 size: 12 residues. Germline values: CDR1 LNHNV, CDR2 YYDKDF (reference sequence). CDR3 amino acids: CAVRSPYNEQFF. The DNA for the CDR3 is TGTGCCGTCCGGAGCCCCTACAATGAGCAGTTCTTC.

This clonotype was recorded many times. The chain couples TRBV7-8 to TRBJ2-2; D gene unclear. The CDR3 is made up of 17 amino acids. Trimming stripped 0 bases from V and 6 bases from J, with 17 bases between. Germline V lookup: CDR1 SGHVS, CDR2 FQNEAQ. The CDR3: CASSLASGVRLPGELFF. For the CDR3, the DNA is TGTGCCAGCAGCTTAGCATCGGGTGTTAGGCTCCCCGGGGAGCTGTTTTTT.

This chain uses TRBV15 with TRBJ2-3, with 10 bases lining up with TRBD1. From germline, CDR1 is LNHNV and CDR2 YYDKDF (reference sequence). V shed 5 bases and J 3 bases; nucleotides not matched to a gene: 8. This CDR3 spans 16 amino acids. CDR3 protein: CATSGGTGDATDTQYF. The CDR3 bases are TGTGCCACCAGCGGGGGGACAGGGGATGCGACAGATACGCAGTATTTT.

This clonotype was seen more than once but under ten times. This CDR3 reads CASSFPGVDGYTF. The CDR3 region has the DNA TGTGCCAGCAGCTTTCCAGGGGTTGATGGCTACACCTTC. The gene calls are TRBV7-6 and TRBJ1-2, with D possibly matching TRBD1 (6 bases). The germline gives CDR1 SGHVS, CDR2 FNYEAQ. The V end lost 3 bases, the J end lost 6 bases, and 11 bases lay between the germline ends. The CDR3 consists of 13 residues.

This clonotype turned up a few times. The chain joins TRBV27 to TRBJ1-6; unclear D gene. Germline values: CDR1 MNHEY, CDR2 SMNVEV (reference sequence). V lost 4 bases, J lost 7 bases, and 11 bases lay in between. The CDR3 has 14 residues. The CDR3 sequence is CASSWGAGNSPLHF. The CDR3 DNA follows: TGTGCCAGCAGTTGGGGAGCGGGGAATTCACCCCTCCACTTT.

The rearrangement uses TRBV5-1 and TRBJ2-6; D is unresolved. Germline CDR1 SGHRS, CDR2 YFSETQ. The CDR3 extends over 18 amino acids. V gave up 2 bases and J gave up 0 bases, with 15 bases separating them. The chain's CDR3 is CASSLGGSSGSGANVLTF. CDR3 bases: TGCGCCAGCAGCTTAGGTGGATCCTCGGGCTCTGGGGCCAACGTCCTGACTTTC.

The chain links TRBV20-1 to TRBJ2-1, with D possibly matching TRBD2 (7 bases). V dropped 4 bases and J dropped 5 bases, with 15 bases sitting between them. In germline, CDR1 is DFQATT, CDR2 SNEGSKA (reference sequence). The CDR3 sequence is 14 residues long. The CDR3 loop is CSATGGKPHNEQFF. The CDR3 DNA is TGCAGTGCTACGGGGGGCAAGCCTCACAATGAGCAGTTCTTC.

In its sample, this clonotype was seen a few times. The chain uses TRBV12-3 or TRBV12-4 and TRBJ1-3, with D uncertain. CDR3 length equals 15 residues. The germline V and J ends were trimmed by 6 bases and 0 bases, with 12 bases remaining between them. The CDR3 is CASSEPASSGNTIYF. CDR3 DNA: TGTGCCAGCAGCGAACCAGCAAGCTCTGGAAACACCATATATTTT.

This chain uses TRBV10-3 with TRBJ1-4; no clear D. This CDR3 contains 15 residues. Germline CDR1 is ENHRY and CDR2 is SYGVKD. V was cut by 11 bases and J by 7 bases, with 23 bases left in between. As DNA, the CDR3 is TGTGCCGTACTCGTAAAGACCGCCTGGAGTGAAAAACTGTTTTTT. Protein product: CAVLVKTAWSEKLFF.

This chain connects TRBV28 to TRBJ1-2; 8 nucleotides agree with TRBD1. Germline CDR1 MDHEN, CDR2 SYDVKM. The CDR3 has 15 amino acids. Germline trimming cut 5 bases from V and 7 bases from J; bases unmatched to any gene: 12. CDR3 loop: CASSPLPGQGVGYTF. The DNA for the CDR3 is TGTGCCAGCAGTCCCCTCCCCGGACAGGGAGTTGGCTACACCTTC.

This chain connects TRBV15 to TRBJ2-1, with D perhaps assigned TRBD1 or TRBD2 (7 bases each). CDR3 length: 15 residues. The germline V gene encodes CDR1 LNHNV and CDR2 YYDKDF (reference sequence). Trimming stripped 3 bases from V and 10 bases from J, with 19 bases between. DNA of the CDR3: TGTGCCACCAGCAGCAGGGGGGGGGGCACCCACGAGCAGTTCTTC. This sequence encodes CATSSRGGGTHEQFF.

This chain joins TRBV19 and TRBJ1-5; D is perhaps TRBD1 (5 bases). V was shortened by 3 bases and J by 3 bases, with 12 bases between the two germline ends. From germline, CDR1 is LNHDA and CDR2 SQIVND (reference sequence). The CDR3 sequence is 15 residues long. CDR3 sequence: CASSMVSGFNQPQHF. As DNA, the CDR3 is TGTGCCAGTAGTATGGTATCAGGGTTCAATCAGCCCCAGCATTTT. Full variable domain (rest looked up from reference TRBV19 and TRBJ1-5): DGGITQSPKYLFRKEGQNVTLSCEQNLNHDAMYWYRQDPGQGLRLIYYSQIVNDFQKGDIAEGYSVSREKKESFPLTVTSAQKNPTAFYLCASSMVSGFNQPQHFGDGTRLSIL.

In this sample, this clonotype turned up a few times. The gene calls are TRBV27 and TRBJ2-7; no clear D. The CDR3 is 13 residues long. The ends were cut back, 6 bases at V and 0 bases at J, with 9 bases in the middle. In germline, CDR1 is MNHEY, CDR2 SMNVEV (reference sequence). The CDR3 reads CASSRSYSYEQYF. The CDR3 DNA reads TGTGCCAGCAGCCGCTCGTACTCCTACGAGCAGTACTTC.

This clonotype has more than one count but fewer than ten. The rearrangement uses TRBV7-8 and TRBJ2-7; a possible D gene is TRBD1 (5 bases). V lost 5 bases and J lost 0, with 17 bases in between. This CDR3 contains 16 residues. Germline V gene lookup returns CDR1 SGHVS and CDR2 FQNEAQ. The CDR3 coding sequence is TGTGCCAGCAGCGACAGAATAGGTCTCGACTCCTACGAGCAGTACTTC. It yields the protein CASSDRIGLDSYEQYF.

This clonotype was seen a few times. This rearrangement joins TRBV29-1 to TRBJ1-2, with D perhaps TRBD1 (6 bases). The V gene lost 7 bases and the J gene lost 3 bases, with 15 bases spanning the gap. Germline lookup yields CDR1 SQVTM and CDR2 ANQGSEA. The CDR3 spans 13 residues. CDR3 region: CSAETGQDYGYTF. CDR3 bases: TGCAGCGCTGAGACAGGCCAAGACTATGGCTACACCTTC. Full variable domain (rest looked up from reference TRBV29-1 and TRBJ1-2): SAVISQKPSRDICQRGTSLTIQCQVDSQVTMMFWYRQQPGQSLTLIATANQGSEATYESGFVIDKFPISRPNLTFSTLTVSNMSPEDSSIYLCSAETGQDYGYTFGSGTRLTVV.

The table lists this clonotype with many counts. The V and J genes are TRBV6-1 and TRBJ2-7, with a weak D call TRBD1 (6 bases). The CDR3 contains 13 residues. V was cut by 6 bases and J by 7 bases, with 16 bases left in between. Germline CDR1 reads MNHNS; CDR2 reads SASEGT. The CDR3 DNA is TGTGCCAGCAGGGGGAAGGGGGTGGGGGAGCAGTACGTC. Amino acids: CASRGKGVGEQYV.

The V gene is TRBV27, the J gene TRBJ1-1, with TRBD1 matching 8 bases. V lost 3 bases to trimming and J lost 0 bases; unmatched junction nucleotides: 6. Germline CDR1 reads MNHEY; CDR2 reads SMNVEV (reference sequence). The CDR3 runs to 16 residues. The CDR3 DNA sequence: TGTGCCAGCAGTTTCGGACAGGGCCTCCTGAACACTGAAGCTTTCTTT. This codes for CASSFGQGLLNTEAFF.

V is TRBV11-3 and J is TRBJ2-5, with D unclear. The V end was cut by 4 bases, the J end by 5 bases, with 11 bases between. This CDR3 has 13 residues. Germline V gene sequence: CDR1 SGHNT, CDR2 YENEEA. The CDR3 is CASSSSSSETQYF. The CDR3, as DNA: TGTGCCAGCAGCTCTTCGTCCTCTGAGACCCAGTACTTC.

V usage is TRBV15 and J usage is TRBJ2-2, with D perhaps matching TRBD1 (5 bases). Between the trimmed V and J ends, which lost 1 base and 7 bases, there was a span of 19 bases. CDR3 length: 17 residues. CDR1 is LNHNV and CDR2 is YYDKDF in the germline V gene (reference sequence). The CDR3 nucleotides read TGTGCCACCAGCAGAGCCCAGCCTTACAGGTTCAGCGGGGAGCTGTTTTTT. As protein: CATSRAQPYRFSGELFF.

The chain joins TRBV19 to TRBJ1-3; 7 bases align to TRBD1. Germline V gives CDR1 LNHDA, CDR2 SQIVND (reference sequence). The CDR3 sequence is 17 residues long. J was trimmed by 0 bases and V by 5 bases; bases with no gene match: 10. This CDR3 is CASSSPTGFGSGNTIYF. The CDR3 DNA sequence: TGTGCCAGTAGTTCCCCGACAGGGTTTGGCTCTGGAAACACCATATATTTT. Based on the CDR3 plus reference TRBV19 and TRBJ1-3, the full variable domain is DGGITQSPKYLFRKEGQNVTLSCEQNLNHDAMYWYRQDPGQGLRLIYYSQIVNDFQKGDIAEGYSVSREKKESFPLTVTSAQKNPTAFYLCASSSPTGFGSGNTIYFGEGSWLTVV.

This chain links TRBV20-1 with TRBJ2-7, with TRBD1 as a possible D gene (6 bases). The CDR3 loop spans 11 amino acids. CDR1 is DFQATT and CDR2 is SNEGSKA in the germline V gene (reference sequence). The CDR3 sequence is CSAPQGYEQCV. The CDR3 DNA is TGCAGTGCTCCACAGGGTTACGAGCAGTGCGTC.

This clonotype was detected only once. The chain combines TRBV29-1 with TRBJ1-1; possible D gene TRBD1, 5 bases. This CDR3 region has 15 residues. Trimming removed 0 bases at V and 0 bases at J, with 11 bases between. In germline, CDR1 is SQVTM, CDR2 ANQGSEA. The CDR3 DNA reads TGCAGCGTTGAAGATCGGGGACGTCTGAACACTGAAGCTTTCTTT. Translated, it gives CSVEDRGRLNTEAFF.

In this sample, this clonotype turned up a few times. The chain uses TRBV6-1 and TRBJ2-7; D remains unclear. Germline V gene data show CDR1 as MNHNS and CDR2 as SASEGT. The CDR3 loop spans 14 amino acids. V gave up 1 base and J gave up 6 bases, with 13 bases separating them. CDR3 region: CASSEGVAASEQYV. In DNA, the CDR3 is TGTGCCAGCAGTGAAGGGGTGGCAGCCTCCGAGCAGTACGTC.